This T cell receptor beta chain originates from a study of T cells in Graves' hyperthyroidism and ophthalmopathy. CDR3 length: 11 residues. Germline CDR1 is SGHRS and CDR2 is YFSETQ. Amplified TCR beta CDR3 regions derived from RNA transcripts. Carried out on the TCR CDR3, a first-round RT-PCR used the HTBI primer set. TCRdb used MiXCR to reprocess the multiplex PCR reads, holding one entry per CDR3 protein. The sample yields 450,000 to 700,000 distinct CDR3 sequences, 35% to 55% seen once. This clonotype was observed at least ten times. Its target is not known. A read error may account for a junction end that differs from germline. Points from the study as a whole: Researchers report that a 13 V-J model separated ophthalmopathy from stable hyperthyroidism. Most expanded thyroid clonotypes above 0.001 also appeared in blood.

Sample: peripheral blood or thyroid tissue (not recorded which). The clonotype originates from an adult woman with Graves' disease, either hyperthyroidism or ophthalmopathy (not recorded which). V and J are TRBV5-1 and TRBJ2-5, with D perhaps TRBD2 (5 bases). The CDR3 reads CASSRGETQYF. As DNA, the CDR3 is TGTGCTAGCAGTCGTGGAGAGACCCAGTACTTC.